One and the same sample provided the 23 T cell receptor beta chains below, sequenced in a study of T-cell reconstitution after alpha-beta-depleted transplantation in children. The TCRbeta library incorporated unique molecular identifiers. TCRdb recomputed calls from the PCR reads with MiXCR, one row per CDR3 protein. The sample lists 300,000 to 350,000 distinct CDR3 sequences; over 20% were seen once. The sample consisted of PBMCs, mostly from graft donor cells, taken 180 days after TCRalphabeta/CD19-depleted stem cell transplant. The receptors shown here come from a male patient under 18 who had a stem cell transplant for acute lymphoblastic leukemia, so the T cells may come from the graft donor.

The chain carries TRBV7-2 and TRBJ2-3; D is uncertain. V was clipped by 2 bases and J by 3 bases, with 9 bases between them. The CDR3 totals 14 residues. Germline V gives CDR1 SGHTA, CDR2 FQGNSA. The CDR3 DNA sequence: TGTGCCAGCAGCTTATACCTGAATACAGATACGCAGTATTTT. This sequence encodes CASSLYLNTDTQYF.

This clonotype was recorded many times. The CDR3 DNA sequence: TGTGCCAGTTTACAGGGGGCGAGCACTGAAGCTTTCTTT. Amino acid sequence: CASLQGASTEAFF. V usage is TRBV5-5 and J usage is TRBJ1-1; 9 nucleotides match TRBD1. This CDR3 spans 13 amino acids. In germline, CDR1 is SGHKS, CDR2 YYEKEE (reference sequence). V was pared by 8 bases and J by 4 bases, with 6 bases of the junction left unmatched.

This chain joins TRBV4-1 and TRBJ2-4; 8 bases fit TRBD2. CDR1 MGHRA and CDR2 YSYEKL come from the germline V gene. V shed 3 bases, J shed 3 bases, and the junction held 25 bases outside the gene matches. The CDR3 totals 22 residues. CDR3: CASSQLKPGGGLLADDKNIQYF. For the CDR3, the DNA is TGCGCCAGCAGCCAGCTGAAGCCCGGGGGGGGCCTACTAGCGGATGACAAAAACATTCAGTACTTC.

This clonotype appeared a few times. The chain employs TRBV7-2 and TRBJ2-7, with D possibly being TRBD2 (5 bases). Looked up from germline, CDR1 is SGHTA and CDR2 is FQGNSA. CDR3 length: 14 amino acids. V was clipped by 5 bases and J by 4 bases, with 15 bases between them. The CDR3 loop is CASSIKLLGYEQYF. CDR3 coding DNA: TGTGCCAGCAGCATCAAATTACTAGGGTACGAGCAGTACTTC.

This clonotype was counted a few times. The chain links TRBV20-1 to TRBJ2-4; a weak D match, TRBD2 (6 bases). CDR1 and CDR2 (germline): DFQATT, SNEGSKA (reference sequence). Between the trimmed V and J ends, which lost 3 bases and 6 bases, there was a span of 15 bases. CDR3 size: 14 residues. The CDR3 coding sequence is TGCAGTGCTAGCAGACCGGGGGTGGTAAACATTCAGTACTTC. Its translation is CSASRPGVVNIQYF.

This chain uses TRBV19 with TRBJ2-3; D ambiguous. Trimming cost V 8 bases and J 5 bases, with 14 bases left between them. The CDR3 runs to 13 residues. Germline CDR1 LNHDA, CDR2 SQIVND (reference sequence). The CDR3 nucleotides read TGTGCCAGTGGTGTAACTACTCGAGATACGCAGTATTTT. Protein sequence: CASGVTTRDTQYF.

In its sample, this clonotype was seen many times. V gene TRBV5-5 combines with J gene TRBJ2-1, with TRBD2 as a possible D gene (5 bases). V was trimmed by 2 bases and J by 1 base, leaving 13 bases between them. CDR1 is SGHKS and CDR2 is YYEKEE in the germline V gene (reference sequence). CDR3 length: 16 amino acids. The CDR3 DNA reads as TGTGCCAGCAGCTTCCCACAGCTAGCTTCCTACAATGAGCAGTTCTTC. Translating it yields CASSFPQLASYNEQFF.

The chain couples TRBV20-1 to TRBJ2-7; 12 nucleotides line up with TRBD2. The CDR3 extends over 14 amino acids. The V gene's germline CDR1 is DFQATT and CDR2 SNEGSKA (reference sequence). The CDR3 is CSARDKTSGSGTRV. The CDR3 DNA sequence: TGCAGTGCTAGAGATAAGACTAGCGGGAGTGGAACGAGGGTC.

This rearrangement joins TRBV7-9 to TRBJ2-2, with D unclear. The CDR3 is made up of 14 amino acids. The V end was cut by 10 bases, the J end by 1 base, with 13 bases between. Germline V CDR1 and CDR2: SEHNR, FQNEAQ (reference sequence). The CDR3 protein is CATLQALNTGELFF. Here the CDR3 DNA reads TGTGCCACCCTCCAGGCCTTGAACACCGGGGAGCTGTTTTTT.

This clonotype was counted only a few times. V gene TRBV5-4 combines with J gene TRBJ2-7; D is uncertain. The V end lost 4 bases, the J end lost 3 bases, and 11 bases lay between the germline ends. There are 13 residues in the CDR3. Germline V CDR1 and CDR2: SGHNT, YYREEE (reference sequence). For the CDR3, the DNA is TGTGCCAGCAGCGTGGGGTCGGGCTACGAGCAGTACGTC. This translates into CASSVGSGYEQYV.

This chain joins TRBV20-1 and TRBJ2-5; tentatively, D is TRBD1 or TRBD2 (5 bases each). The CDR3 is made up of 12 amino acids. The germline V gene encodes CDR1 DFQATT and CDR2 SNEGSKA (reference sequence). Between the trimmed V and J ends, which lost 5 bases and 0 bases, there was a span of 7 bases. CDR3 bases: TGCAGTGCTGGGGACCACCAAGAGACCCAGTACTTC. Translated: CSAGDHQETQYF.

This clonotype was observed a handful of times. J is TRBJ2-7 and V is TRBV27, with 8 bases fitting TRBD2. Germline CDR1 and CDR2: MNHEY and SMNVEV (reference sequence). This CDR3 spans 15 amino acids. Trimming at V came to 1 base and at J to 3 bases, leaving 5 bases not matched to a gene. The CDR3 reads CASSLLTSANYEQYF. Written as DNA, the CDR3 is TGTGCCAGCAGTTTATTGACTAGCGCGAACTACGAGCAGTACTTC.

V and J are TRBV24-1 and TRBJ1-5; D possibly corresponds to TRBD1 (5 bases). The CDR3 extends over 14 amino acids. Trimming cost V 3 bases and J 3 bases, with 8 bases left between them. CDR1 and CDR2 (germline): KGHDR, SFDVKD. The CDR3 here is CATSDRQSNQPQHF. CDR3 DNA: TGTGCCACCAGTGATAGACAGTCCAATCAGCCCCAGCATTTT.

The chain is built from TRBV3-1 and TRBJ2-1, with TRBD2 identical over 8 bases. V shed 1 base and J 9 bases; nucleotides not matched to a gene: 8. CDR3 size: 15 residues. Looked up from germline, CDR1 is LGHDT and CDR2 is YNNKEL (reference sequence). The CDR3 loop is CASSQVGLAKGEQFF. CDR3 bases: TGTGCCAGCAGCCAAGTCGGACTAGCCAAGGGTGAGCAGTTCTTC.

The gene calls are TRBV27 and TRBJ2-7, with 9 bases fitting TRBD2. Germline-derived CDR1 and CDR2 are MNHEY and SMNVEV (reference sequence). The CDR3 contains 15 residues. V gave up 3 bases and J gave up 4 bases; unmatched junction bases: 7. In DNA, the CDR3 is TGTGCCAGCAGTTTCCTTAGCGGGAGAGCTTACGAGCAGTACTTC. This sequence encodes CASSFLSGRAYEQYF.

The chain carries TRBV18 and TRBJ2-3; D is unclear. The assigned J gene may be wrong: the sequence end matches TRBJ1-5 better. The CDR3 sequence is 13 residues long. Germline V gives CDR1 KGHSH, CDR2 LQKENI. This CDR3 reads CASSPGRTDTQHF. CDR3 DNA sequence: TGTGCCAGCTCACCGGGTCGTACAGATACGCAGCATTTT.

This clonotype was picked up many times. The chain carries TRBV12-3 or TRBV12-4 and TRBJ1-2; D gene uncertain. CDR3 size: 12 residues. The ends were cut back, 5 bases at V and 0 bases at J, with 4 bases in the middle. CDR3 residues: CASSGTNYGYTF. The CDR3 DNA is TGTGCCAGCAGTGGCACTAACTATGGCTACACCTTC.

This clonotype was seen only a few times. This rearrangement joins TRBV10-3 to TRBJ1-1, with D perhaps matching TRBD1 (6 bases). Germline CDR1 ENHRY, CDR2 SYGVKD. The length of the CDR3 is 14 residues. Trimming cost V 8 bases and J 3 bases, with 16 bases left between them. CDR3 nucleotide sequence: TGTGCCATCCGCTCAGGGGAGGGGGACACTGAAGCTTTCTTT. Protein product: CAIRSGEGDTEAFF.

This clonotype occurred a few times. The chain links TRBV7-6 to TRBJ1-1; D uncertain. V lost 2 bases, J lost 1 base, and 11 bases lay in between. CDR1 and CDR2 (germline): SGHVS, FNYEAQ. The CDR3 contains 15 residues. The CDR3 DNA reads TGTGCCAGCAGCTTATATCCGGGAGCGAACACTGAAGCTTTCTTT. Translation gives CASSLYPGANTEAFF.

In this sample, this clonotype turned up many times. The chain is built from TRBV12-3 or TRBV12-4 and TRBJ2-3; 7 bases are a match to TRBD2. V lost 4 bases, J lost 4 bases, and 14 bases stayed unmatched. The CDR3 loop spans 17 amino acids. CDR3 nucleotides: TGTGCCAGCAGTTGGCCTAGCGGAACTGTAGGTGCAGATACGCAGTATTTT. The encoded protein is CASSWPSGTVGADTQYF.

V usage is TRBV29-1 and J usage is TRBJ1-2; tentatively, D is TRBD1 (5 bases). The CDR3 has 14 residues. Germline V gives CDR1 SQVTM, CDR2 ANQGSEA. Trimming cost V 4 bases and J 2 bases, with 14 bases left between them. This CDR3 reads CSVGDSHSNYGYTF. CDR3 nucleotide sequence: TGCAGCGTTGGTGACAGTCACTCAAACTATGGCTACACCTTC.

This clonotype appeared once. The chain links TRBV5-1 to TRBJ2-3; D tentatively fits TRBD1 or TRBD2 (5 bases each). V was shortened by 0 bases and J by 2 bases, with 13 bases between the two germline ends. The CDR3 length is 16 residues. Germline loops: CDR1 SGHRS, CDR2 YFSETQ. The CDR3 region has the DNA TGCGCCAGCAGCTTGGCCGGGACCCGAGACACAGATACGCAGTATTTT. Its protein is CASSLAGTRDTDTQYF.

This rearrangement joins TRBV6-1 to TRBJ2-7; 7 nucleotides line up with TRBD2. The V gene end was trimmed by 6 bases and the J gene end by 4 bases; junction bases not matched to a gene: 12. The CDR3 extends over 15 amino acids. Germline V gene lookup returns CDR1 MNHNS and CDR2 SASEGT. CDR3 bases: TGTGCCAGCAGCCCGCCCCGGGACTATACTTACGAGCAGTACTTC. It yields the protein CASSPPRDYTYEQYF.